What follows are 6 T cell receptor beta chains derived from one specimen sequenced in a study of blood T cell repertoires in COVID-19. Profiling relied on immunoSEQ multiplex PCR, and the TCRdb table lists in-frame clones only, not all of them. The data contain 200,000 to 300,000 clones, about nine tenths of them singletons. The material sequenced was peripheral blood. The receptor source for this set is a woman in her thirties or forties who had recovered from COVID-19.

The rearrangement uses TRBV7-9 and TRBJ1-6; no clear D gene. Trimming stripped 1 base from V and 10 bases from J, with 8 bases between. The CDR3 is 13 amino acids. Germline V CDR1 and CDR2: SEHNR, FQNEAQ (reference sequence). This chain's CDR3 is CASSLEGGSPLHF. For the CDR3, the DNA is TGTGCCAGCAGCTTAGAAGGCGGATCACCCCTCCACTTT.

The V call is TRBV9, the J call TRBJ2-7; the match to TRBD2 covers 12 bases. The CDR3 consists of 16 residues. Unmatched junction bases numbered 6, after V lost 2 bases and J lost 3 bases. Germline lookup yields CDR1 SGDLS and CDR2 YYNGEE. For the CDR3, the DNA is TGTGCCAGCAGCGTCTCTACTAGCGGGGGGCACTACGAGCAGTACTTC. Protein sequence: CASSVSTSGGHYEQYF.

Note on this clone: The junction differs from germline at one of its ends, possibly a read error. The J gene is TRBJ1-2, the V gene TRBV6-6; a possible D gene is TRBD1 (6 bases). The CDR3 length is 13 residues. Germline-derived CDR1 and CDR2 are MNHNY and SVGAGI (reference sequence). The CDR3 sequence is CASSDNRVARWLF. CDR3 DNA sequence: TGTGCCAGCAGCGATAACAGGGTGGCGAGATGGCTCTTC.

This clone was observed a handful of times. The chain carries TRBV5-6 and TRBJ2-7; D is undetermined. The CDR3 contains 12 residues. The V end was cut by 0 bases, the J end by 12 bases, with 13 bases between. Germline V lookup: CDR1 SGHDT, CDR2 YYEEEE. CDR3: CASSLGASSLYF. The CDR3 DNA reads TGTGCCAGCAGCTTGGGGGCCTCTTCCCTGTACTTC. Together with reference TRBV5-6 and TRBJ2-7, the CDR3 gives the full variable domain: DAGVTQSPTHLIKTRGQQVTLRCSPKSGHDTVSWYQQALGQGPQFIFQYYEEEERQRGNFPDRFSGHQFPNYSSELNVNALLLGDSALYLCASSLGASSLYFGPGTRLTVT.

CDR3 nucleotide sequence: TGTGCCAGCAGTTACACGCGGACAGGGGACTACACCTTC. It specifies CASSYTRTGDYTF. V usage is TRBV6-5 and J usage is TRBJ1-2; 9 positions agree with TRBD1. The germline V gene encodes CDR1 MNHEY and CDR2 SVGAGI. V lost 2 bases, J lost 10 bases, and 5 bases stayed unmatched. CDR3 length: 13 residues.

The genes are TRBV5-4 and TRBJ2-7; perhaps TRBD2 as D (6 bases). Per the germline V gene, CDR1 is SGHNT and CDR2 is YYREEE (reference sequence). V was cut by 6 bases and J by 11 bases, with 21 bases left in between. The CDR3 sequence is 13 residues long. The DNA for the CDR3 is TGTGCCAGCACCCTGCGGGGATACGAGTCGGAGTACTTC. Protein product: CASTLRGYESEYF.